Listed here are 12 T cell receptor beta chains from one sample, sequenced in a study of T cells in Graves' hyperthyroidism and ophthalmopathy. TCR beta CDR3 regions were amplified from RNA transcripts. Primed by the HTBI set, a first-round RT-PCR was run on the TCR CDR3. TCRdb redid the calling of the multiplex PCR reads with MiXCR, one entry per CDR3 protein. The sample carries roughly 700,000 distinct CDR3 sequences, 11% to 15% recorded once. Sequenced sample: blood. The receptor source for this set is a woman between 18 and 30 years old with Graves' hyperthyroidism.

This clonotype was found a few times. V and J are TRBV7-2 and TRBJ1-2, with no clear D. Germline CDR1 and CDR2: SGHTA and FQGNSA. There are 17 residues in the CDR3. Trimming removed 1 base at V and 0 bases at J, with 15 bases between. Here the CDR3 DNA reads TGTGCCAGCAGCTTAGGGCCTTACGATCCCCCTAACTATGGCTACACCTTC. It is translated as CASSLGPYDPPNYGYTF.

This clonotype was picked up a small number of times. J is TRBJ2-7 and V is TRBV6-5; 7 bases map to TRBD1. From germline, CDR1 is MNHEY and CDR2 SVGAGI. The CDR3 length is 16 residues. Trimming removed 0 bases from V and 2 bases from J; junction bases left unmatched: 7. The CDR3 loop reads CASSYSDPGQTYEQYF. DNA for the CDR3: TGTGCCAGCAGTTACTCGGACCCGGGACAGACCTACGAGCAGTACTTC.

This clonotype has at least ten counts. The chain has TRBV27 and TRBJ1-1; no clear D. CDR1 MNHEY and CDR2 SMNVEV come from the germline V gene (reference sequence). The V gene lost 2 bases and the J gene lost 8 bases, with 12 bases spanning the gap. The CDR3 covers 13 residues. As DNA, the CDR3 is TGTGCCAGCAGTTTAGTGGGCAGCGTAGAAGCTTTCTTT. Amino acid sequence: CASSLVGSVEAFF.

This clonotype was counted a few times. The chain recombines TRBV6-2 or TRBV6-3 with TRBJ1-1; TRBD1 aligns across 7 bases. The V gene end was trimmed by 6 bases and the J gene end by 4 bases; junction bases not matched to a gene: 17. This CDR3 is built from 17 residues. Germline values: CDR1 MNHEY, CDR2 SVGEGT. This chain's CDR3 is CASSWGPDRAVSTEAFF. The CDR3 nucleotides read TGTGCCAGCAGCTGGGGGCCAGACAGGGCGGTAAGCACTGAAGCTTTCTTT.

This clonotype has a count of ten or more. For the CDR3, the DNA is TGTGCCAGCAGTTTTCGGGGGATTGAGACCCAGTACTTC. This encodes CASSFRGIETQYF. The V call is TRBV28, the J call TRBJ2-5; the D gene is possibly TRBD2 (6 bases). Germline assignment: CDR1 MDHEN and CDR2 SYDVKM. This CDR3 contains 13 residues. Between the trimmed V and J ends, which lost 3 bases and 5 bases, there was a span of 10 bases. Based on the CDR3 plus reference TRBV28 and TRBJ2-5, the full variable domain is DVKVTQSSRYLVKRTGEKVFLECVQDMDHENMFWYRQDPGLGLRLIYFSYDVKMKEKGDIPEGYSVSREKKERFSLILESASTNQTSMYLCASSFRGIETQYFGPGTRLLVL.

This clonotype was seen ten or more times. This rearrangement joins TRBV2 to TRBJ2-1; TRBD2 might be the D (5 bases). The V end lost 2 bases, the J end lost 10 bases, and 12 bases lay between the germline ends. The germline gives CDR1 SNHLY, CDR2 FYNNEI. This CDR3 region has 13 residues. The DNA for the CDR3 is TGTGCCAGCAGTGAAACCGAGCGGTCGGAGCAGTTCTTC. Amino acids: CASSETERSEQFF.

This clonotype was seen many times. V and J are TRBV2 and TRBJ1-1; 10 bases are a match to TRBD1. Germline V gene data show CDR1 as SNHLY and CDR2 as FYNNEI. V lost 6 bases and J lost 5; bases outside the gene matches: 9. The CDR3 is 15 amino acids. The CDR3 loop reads CASRGQGSMRTEAFF. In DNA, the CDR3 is TGTGCCAGCAGGGGACAGGGGTCCATGAGAACTGAAGCTTTCTTT.

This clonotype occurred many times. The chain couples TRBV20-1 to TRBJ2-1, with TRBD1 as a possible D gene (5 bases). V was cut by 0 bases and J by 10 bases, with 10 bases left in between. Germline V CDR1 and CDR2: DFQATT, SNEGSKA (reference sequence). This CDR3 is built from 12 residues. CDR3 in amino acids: CSAREAGYEQFF. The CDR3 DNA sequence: TGCAGTGCTAGAGAGGCAGGGTACGAGCAGTTCTTC.

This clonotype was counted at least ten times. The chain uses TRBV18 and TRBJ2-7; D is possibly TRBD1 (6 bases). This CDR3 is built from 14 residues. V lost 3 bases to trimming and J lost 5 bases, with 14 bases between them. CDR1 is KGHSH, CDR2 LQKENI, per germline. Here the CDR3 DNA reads TGTGCCAGCTCACCCGACAGGTTAGGCCACGAGCAGTACTTC. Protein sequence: CASSPDRLGHEQYF.

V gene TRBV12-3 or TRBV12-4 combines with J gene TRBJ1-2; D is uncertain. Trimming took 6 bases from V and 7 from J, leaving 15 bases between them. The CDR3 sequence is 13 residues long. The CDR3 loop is CASSRPGSGGYTF. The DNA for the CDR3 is TGTGCCAGCAGCCGTCCAGGATCCGGTGGCTACACCTTC.

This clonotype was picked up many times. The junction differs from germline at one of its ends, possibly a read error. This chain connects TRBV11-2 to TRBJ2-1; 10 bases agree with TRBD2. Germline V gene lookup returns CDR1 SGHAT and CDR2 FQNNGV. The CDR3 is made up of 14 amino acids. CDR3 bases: TGTACCAGCATTCTAGCGGGAGCCTTTAATGAGCAGTTCTTC. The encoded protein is CTSILAGAFNEQFF.

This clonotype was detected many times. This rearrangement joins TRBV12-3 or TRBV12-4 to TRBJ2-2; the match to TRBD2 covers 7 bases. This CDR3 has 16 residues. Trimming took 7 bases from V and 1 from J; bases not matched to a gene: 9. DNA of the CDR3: TGTGCCAGCATCGAACTGGCTAGCGGGAACACCGGGGAGCTGTTTTTT. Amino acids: CASIELASGNTGELFF.